The clone carrying this T cell receptor (beta chain) was detected only once. The same CDR3 can be traced to other DNA sequences in this sample. The data belong to a study of blood T cell repertoires in COVID-19. From germline, CDR1 is MNHEY and CDR2 SVGAGI. Trimming stripped 2 bases from V and 4 bases from J, with 8 bases between. This CDR3 has 13 amino acids. Sequencing was performed with immunoSEQ multiplex PCR; in TCRdb, only in-frame clones are kept and a portion is missing. The table includes about 360,000 clones, more than 75% detected once. The clonotype originates from a man aged 30 to 39 who had recovered from COVID-19. This chain links TRBV6-5 with TRBJ1-1; possible D gene TRBD1, 5 bases. The material sequenced was PBMCs or T cells enriched from blood (not recorded which). In DNA, the CDR3 is TGTGCCAGCAGTTACGGCAGGGCCACTGAAGCTTTCTTT. Its translation is CASSYGRATEAFF.